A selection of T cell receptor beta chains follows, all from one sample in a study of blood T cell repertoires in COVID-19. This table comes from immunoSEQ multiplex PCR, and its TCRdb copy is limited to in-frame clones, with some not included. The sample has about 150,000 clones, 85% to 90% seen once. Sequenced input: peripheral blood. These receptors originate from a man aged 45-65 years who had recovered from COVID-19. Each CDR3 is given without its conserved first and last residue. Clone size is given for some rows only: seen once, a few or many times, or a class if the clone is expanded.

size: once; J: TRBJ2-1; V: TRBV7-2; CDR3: ASRRTSGADNEQF
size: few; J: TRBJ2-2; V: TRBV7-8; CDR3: ASSLVMGTGLGAGELF
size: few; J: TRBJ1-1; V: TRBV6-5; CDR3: ASSYGERMNTEAF
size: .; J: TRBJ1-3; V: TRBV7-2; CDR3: ASSSAPGRVVGNTIY
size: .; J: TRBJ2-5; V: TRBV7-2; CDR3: ASSLTGTTNQETQY
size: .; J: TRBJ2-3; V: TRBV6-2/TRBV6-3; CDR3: ASSYSSLSDTQY
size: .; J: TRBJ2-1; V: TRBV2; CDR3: ASKSGGASEQF
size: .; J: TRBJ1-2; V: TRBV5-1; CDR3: ASSWDRGNYGYT
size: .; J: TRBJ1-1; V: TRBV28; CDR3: ASTGTGDEGTEAF
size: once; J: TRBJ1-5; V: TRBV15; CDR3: ATSPKKEGWGQPQH